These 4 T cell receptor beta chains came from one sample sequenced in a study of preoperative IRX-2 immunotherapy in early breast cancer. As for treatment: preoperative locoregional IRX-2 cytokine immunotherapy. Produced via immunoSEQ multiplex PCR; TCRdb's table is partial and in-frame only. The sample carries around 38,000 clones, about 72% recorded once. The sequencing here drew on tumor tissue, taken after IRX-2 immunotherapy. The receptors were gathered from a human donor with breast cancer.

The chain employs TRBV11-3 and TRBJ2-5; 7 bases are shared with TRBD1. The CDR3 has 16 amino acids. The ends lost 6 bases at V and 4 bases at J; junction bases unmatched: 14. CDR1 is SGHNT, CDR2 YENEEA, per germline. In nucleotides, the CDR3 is TGTGCCAGCAGTCATTCTCCGGGACAGTTTCGAGAGACCCAGTACTTC. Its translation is CASSHSPGQFRETQYF.

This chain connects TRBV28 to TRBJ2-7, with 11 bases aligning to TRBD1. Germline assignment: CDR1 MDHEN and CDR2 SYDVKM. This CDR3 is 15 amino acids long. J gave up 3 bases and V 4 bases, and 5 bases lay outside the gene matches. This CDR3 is CASSSYGTGGYEQYF. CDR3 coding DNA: TGTGCCAGCAGTTCCTACGGGACAGGGGGCTACGAGCAGTACTTC.

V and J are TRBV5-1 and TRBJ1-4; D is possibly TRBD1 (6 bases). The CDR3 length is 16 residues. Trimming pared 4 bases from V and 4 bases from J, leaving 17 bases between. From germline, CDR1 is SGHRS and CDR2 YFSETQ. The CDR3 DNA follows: TGCGCCAGCAGCAGAACGTACAGGGAACTTAATGAAAAACTGTTTTTT. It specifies CASSRTYRELNEKLFF. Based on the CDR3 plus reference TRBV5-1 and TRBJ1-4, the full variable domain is KAGVTQTPRYLIKTRGQQVTLSCSPISGHRSVSWYQQTPGQGLQFLFEYFSETQRNKGNFPGRFSGRQFSNSRSEMNVSTLELGDSALYLCASSRTYRELNEKLFFGSGTQLSVL.

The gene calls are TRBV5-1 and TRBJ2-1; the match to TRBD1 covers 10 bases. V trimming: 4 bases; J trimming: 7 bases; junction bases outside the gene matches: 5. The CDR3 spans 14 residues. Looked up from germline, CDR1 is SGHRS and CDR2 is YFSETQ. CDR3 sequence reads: CASSERTGGNEQFF. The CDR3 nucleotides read TGCGCCAGCAGCGAAAGGACAGGGGGAAATGAGCAGTTCTTC. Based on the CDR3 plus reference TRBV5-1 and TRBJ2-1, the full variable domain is KAGVTQTPRYLIKTRGQQVTLSCSPISGHRSVSWYQQTPGQGLQFLFEYFSETQRNKGNFPGRFSGRQFSNSRSEMNVSTLELGDSALYLCASSERTGGNEQFFGPGTRLTVL.